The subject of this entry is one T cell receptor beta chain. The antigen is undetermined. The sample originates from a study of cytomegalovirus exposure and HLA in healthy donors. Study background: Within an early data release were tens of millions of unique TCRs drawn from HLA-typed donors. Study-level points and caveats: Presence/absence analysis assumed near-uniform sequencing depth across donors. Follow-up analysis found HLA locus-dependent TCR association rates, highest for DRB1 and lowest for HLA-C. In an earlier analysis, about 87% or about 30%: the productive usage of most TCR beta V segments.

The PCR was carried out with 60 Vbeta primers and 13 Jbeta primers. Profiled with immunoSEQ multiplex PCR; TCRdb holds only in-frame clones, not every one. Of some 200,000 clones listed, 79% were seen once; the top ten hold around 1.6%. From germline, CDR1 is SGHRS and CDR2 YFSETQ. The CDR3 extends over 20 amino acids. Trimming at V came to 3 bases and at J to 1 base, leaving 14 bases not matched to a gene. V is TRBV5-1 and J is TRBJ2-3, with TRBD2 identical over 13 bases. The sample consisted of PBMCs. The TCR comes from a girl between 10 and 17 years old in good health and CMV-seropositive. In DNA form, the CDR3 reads TGCGCCAGCAGCTACTCGGGACTAGCGGGGCTTAATCGGGGCACAGATACGCAGTATTTT. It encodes CASSYSGLAGLNRGTDTQYF. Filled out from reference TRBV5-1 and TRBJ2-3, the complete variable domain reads KAGVTQTPRYLIKTRGQQVTLSCSPISGHRSVSWYQQTPGQGLQFLFEYFSETQRNKGNFPGRFSGRQFSNSRSEMNVSTLELGDSALYLCASSYSGLAGLNRGTDTQYFGPGTRLTVL.